The clone carrying this TCR beta chain was seen once. The data derive from a study of T cells in Graves' hyperthyroidism and ophthalmopathy. Exclusions: uncontrolled infection, other autoimmune disease, pregnancy, lactation. Amplification of TCR beta CDR3 regions was performed using RNA transcripts as template. Initially, a first-round RT-PCR of the TCR CDR3 employed the HTBI primer set. MiXCR, applied by TCRdb to the multiplex PCR reads, yields one record per CDR3 protein. The sample lists under 350,000 distinct CDR3 sequences; 20% to 25% were seen once. The germline gives CDR1 SGHVS, CDR2 FQNEAQ. This CDR3 contains 15 residues. The germline V and J ends were trimmed by 6 bases and 3 bases, with 18 bases remaining between them.

The chain recombines TRBV7-8 with TRBJ2-7, with D perhaps matching TRBD2 (7 bases). Sequencing was done on a sample of blood. This TCR was recovered from a woman in her 50s with Graves' hyperthyroidism. The CDR3, as DNA: TGTGCCAGCAGAAAAGAGGGGGGGCCGAGCTACGAGCAGTACTTC. Its protein product is CASRKEGGPSYEQYF.